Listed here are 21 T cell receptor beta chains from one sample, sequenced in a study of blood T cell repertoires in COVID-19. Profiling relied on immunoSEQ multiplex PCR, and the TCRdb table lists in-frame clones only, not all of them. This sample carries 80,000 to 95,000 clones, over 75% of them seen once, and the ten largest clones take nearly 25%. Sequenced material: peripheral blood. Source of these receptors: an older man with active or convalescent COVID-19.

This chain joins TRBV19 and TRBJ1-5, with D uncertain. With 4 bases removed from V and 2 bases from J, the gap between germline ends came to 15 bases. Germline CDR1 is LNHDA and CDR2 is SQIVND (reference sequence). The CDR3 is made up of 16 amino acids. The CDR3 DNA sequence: TGTGCCAGTAGTAATTCACGGCAGAGGGGCAATCAGCCCCAGCATTTT. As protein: CASSNSRQRGNQPQHF.

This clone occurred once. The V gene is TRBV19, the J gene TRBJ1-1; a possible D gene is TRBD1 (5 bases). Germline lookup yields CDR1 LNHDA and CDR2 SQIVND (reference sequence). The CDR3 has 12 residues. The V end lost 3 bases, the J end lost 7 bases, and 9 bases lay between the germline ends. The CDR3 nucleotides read TGTGCCAGTAGTATCGGGGGAAATGAAGCTTTCTTT. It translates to CASSIGGNEAFF.

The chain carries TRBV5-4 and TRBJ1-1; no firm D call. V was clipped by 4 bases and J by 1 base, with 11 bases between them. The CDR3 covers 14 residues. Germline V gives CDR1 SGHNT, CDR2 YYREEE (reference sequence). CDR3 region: CASSLNPGNTEAFF. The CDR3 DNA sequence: TGTGCCAGCAGCCTAAACCCGGGGAACACTGAAGCTTTCTTT. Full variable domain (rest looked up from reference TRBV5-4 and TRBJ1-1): ETGVTQSPTHLIKTRGQQVTLRCSSQSGHNTVSWYQQALGQGPQFIFQYYREEENGRGNFPPRFSGLQFPNYSSELNVNALELDDSALYLCASSLNPGNTEAFFGQGTRLTVV.

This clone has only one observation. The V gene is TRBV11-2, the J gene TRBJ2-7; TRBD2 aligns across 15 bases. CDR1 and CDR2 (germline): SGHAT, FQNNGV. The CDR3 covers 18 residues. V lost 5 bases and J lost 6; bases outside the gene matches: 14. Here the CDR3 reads CASSPSGLAGGPAFEQYF. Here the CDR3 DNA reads TGTGCCAGCAGCCCCTCGGGACTAGCGGGGGGTCCGGCGTTCGAGCAGTACTTC.

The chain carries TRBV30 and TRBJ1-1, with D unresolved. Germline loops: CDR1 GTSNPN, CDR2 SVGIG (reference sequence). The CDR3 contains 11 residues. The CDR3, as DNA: TGTGTCACAGAGATGAACACTGAAGCTTTCTTT. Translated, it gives CVTEMNTEAFF.

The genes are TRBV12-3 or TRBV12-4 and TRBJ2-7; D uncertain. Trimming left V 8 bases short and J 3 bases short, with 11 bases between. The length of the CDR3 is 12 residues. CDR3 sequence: CASALVGYEQYF. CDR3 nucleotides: TGTGCCAGCGCCCTGGTCGGCTACGAGCAGTACTTC.

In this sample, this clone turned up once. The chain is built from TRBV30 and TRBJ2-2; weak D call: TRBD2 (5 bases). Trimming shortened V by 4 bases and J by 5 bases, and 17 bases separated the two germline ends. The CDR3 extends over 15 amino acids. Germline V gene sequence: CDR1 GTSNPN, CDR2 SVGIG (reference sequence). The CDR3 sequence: CAWIKRPPGTGELFF. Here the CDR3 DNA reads TGTGCCTGGATCAAGCGGCCCCCCGGGACCGGGGAGCTGTTTTTT.

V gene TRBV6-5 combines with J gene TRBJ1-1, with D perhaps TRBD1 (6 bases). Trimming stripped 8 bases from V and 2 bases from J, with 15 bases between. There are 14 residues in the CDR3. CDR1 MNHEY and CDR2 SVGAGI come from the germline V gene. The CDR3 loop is CASGKTGSNTEAFF. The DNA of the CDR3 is TGTGCCAGCGGAAAGACAGGAAGTAACACTGAAGCTTTCTTT.

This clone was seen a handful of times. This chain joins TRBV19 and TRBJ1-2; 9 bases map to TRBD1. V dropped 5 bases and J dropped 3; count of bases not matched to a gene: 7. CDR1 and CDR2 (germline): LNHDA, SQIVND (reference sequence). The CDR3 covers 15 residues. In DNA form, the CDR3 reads TGTGCCAGTAGTCCACAGGGGGCGCGCGACTATGGCTACACCTTC. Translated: CASSPQGARDYGYTF.

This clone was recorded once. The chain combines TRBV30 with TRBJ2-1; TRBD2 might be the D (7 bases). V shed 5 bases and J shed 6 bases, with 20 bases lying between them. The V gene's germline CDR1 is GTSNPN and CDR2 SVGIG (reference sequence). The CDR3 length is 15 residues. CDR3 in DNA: TGTGCCTGGGCCCCGGCGGGGGCCCCCTTCAATGAGCAGTTCTTC. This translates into CAWAPAGAPFNEQFF.

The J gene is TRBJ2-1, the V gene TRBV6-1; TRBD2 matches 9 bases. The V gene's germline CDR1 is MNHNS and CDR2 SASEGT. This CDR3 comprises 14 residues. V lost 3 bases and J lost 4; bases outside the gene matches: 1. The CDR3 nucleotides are TGTGCCAGCAGTGAGCTAGCGGGGTACAATGAGCAGTTCTTC. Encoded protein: CASSELAGYNEQFF.

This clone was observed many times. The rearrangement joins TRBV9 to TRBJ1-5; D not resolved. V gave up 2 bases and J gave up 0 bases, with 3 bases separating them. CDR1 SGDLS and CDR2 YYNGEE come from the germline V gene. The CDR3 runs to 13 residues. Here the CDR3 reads CASSVGSNQPQHF. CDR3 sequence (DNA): TGTGCCAGCAGCGTCGGTAGCAATCAGCCCCAGCATTTT.

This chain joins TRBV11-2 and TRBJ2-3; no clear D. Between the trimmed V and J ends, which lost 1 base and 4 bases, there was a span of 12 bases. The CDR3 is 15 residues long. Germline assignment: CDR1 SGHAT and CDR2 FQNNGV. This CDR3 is CASSLGRNGADTQYF. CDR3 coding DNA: TGTGCCAGCAGCTTAGGCCGAAATGGAGCAGATACGCAGTATTTT.

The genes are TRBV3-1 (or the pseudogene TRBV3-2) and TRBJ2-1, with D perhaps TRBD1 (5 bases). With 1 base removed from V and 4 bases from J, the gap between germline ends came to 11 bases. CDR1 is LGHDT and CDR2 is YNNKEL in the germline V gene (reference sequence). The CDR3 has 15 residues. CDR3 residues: CASSQVDSLYNEQFF. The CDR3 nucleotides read TGTGCCAGCAGCCAAGTCGACAGCTTATACAATGAGCAGTTCTTC.

CDR3 sequence: CSVESLSGGETQYF. The CDR3 DNA is TGCAGCGTTGAATCGTTGTCAGGGGGGGAGACCCAGTACTTC. This chain connects TRBV29-1 to TRBJ2-5; D is possibly TRBD1 (7 bases). Germline V gene lookup returns CDR1 SQVTM and CDR2 ANQGSEA. The CDR3 loop spans 14 amino acids. V shed 2 bases and J shed 5 bases, with 15 bases lying between them.

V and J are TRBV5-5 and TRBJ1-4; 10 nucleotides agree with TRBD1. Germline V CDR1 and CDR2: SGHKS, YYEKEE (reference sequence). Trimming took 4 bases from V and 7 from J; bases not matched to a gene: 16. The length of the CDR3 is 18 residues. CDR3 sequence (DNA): TGTGCCAGCAGCCTGTCCCCGGGACAGGGGATCTGGGGTGAAAAACTGTTTTTT. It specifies CASSLSPGQGIWGEKLFF.

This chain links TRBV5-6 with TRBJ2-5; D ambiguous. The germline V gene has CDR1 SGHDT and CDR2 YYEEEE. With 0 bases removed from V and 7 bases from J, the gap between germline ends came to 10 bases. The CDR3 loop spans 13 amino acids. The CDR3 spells CASSLDPTGTQYF. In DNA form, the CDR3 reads TGTGCCAGCAGCTTGGACCCGACGGGGACCCAGTACTTC.

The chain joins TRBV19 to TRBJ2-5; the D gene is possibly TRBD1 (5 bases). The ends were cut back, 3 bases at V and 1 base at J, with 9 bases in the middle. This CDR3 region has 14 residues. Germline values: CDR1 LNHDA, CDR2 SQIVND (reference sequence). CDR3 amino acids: CASSMGPGQETQYF. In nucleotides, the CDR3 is TGTGCCAGTAGTATGGGGCCGGGCCAAGAGACCCAGTACTTC.

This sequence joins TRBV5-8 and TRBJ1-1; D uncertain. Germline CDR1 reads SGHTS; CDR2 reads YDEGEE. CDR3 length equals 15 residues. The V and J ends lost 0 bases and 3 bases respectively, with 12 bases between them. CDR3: CASSLGSGSDTEAFF. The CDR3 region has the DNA TGTGCCAGCAGCTTGGGATCGGGGTCGGACACTGAAGCTTTCTTT.

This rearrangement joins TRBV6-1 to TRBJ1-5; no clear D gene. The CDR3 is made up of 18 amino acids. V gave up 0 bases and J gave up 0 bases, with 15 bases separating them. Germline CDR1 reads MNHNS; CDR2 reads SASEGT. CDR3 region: CASSEAPRLRFSNQPQHF. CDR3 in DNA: TGTGCCAGCAGTGAAGCGCCCCGGTTAAGATTTAGCAATCAGCCCCAGCATTTT.

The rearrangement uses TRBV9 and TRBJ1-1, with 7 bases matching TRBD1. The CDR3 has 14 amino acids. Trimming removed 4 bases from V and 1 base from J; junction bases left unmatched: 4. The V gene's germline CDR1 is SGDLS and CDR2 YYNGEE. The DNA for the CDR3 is TGTGCCAGCAGCCAGCGACAGGGGAACACTGAAGCTTTCTTT. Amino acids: CASSQRQGNTEAFF.